Included here is one T cell receptor beta chain sequence, with context. The data derive from a study of blood T cell repertoires in COVID-19. In the study overall: Sites in the United States, Italy and Spain provided acute and convalescent COVID-19 samples. The analysed material was cDNA or gDNA that came from T cells, B-cell-depleted T cells, or PBMCs.

With V trimmed by 3 bases and J by 7 bases, 5 bases remained unmatched. In germline, CDR1 is SGHTA, CDR2 FQGTGA. The CDR3 length is 16 residues. Original analysis: Amplification of reference gene primers provided the estimated nucleated cell counts. The data were produced by immunoSEQ multiplex PCR, yet TCRdb's version contains in-frame clones alone and is incomplete. D and trimming come from the DNA, and the V and J calls and clone size come from that table. The sample shows several thousand clones, roughly 80% of them seen only once. Sequenced sample: peripheral blood. The sequence was obtained from a human donor in a cohort sampled during active COVID-19. The rearrangement joins TRBV7-3 to TRBJ2-5; 16 nucleotides agree with TRBD2. CDR3 nucleotide sequence: TGTGCCAGCAGCTTGGGACTAGCGGGAGGGCCGGGGACCCAGTACTTC. Translation gives CASSLGLAGGPGTQYF.